This T cell receptor (beta chain) was retrieved from a study of blood T cell repertoires in COVID-19. Overall study: PBMCs, B-cell-depleted T cells, or T cells were the source of the cDNA or gDNA that made up the material.

The CDR3 contains 17 residues. Losses at the gene ends were 2 bases for V and 0 bases for J; bases not matched to a gene: 4. Germline loops: CDR1 SGHRS, CDR2 YFSETQ. TCRdb's copy holds only in-frame clones and misses some; the assay was immunoSEQ multiplex PCR. The repertoire consists of roughly 240,000 clones, with under 90% occurring once and the leading ten covering less than 4%. Adults between roughly 18 and 89 years of age took part from 24 US areas. Grouping used clinical history reported by participants in a survey and questionnaire. The specimen was PBMCs or T cells enriched from blood (not recorded which). The genes are TRBV5-1 and TRBJ2-2; 10 bases are a match to TRBD2. This receptor was identified in a woman in her forties who had been exposed to COVID-19. This chain's CDR3 is CASSLPGLATNTGELFF. CDR3 coding DNA: TGCGCCAGCAGCTTACCGGGACTAGCGACGAACACCGGGGAGCTGTTTTTT.